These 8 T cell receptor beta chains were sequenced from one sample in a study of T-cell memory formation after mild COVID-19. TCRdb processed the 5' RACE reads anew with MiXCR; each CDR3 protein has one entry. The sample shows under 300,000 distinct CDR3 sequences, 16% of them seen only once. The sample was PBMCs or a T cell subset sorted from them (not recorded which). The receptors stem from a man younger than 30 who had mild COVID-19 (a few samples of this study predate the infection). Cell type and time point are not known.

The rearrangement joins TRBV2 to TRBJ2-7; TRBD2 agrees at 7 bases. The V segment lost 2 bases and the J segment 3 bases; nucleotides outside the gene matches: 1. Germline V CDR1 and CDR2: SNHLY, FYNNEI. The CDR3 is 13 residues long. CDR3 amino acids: CASSESGGYEQYV. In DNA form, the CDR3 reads TGTGCCAGCAGTGAATCGGGGGGCTACGAGCAGTACGTC.

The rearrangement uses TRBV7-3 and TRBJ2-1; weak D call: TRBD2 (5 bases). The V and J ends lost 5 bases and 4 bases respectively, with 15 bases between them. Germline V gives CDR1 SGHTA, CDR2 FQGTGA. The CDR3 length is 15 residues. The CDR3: CASSLPTGGYNEQFF. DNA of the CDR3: TGTGCCAGCAGCCTACCCACCGGCGGGTACAATGAGCAGTTCTTC.

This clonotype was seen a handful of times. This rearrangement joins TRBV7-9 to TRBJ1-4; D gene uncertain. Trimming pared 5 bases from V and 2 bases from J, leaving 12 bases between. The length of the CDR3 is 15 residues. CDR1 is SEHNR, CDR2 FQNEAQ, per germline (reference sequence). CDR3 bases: TGTGCCAGCAGCGCCCGGGTGGGCACTAATGAAAAACTGTTTTTT. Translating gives CASSARVGTNEKLFF. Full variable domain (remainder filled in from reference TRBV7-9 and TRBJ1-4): DTGVSQNPRHKITKRGQNVTFRCDPISEHNRLYWYRQTLGQGPEFLTYFQNEAQLEKSRLLSDRFSAERPKGSFSTLEIQRTEQGDSAMYLCASSARVGTNEKLFFGSGTQLSVL.

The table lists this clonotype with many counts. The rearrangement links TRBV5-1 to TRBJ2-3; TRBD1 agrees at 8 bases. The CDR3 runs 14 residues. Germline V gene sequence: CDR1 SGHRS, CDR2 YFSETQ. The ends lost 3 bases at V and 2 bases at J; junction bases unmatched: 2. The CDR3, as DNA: TGCGCCAGCAGCTCGGACAGGGCCACAGATACGCAGTATTTT. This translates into CASSSDRATDTQYF.

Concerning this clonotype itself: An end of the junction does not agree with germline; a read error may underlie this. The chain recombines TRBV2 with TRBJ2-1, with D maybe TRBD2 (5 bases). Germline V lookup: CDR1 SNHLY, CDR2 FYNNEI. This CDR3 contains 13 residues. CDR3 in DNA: TGTGCCAGCAGTGAAGCGGGCGGGCCTAGTAACCTCTTC. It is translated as CASSEAGGPSNLF.

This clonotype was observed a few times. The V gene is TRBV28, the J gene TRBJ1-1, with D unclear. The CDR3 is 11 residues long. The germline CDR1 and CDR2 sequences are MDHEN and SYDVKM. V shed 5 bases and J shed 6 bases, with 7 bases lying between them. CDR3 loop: CASSTGSEAFF. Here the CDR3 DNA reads TGTGCCAGCAGTACGGGCTCTGAAGCTTTCTTT.

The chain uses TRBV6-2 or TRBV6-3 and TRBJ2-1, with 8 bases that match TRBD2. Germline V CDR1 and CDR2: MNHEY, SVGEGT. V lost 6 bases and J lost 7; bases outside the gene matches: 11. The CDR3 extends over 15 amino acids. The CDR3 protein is CASSDAAGERNEQFF. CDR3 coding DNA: TGTGCCAGCAGCGACGCAGCGGGGGAACGAAATGAGCAGTTCTTC.

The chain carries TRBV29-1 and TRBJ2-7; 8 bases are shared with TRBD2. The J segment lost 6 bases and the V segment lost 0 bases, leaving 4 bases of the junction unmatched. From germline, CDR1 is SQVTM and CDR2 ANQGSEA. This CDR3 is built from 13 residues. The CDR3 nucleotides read TGCAGCGTTGAAGATACAAGCGGGGGCGAGCAGTACTTC. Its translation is CSVEDTSGGEQYF.